Following are 2 T cell receptor beta chains from one sample sequenced in a study of CD8 T cells in Susac syndrome. Reverse transcription of about 0.5 to 1 ug RNA used random hexamers. TCRdb re-called the immunoSEQ multiplex PCR reads with MiXCR, one entry per CDR3 protein. This sample has 130,000 or so distinct CDR3 sequences, with about 95% found just once. Sequencing was performed on CD4+ T cells from PBMCs. All receptors come from a human donor in good health.

The rearrangement joins TRBV6-5 to TRBJ2-4, with a tentative D call TRBD2 (6 bases). This CDR3 has 15 amino acids. V was trimmed by 2 bases and J by 8 bases, leaving 16 bases between them. The germline gives CDR1 MNHEY, CDR2 SVGAGI. The CDR3 region has the DNA TGTGCCAGCAGTTACGAGGCGGGGATCAGCTACATTCAGTACTTC. It is translated as CASSYEAGISYIQYF.

This chain joins TRBV6-5 and TRBJ2-2; possibly TRBD1 for D (6 bases). The germline V and J ends were trimmed by 2 bases and 7 bases, with 14 bases remaining between them. CDR1 and CDR2 (germline): MNHEY, SVGAGI. CDR3 length: 15 amino acids. CDR3: CASSYLGRGNGELFF. In DNA, the CDR3 is TGTGCCAGCAGTTACCTTGGCAGGGGTAACGGGGAGCTGTTTTTT.